These 27 T cell receptor beta chains came from one sample sequenced in a study of cytomegalovirus exposure and HLA in healthy donors. Repertoires were generated with immunoSEQ multiplex PCR, while TCRdb's copy carries only in-frame clones and drops some. The sample holds 170,000 or so clones; about four fifths are singletons and the top ten take about 2.8%. Material for sequencing was PBMCs. The receptors were sampled from a young woman in good health and CMV-seropositive.

The chain recombines TRBV7-2 with TRBJ2-2; D possibly corresponds to TRBD1 (6 bases). Trimming cost V 6 bases and J 4 bases, with 15 bases left between them. The CDR3 extends over 15 amino acids. Germline V CDR1 and CDR2: SGHTA, FQGNSA. CDR3 sequence (DNA): TGTGCCAGCAGTCCAACCGGGACATTCACCGGGGAGCTGTTTTTT. This encodes CASSPTGTFTGELFF.

The chain uses TRBV7-7 and TRBJ2-1, with D possibly being TRBD2 (6 bases). Germline CDR1 SSHAT, CDR2 FNYEAQ (reference sequence). This CDR3 is 15 amino acids long. V was trimmed by 6 bases and J by 9 bases, leaving 21 bases between them. The CDR3 here is CASRPIVSGGVEQFF. For the CDR3, the DNA is TGTGCCAGCAGACCCATCGTATCGGGCGGGGTTGAGCAGTTCTTC.

This chain links TRBV18 with TRBJ2-6, with 8 bases fitting TRBD1. CDR1 KGHSH and CDR2 LQKENI come from the germline V gene. The CDR3 length is 18 residues. V was pared by 6 bases and J by 7 bases, with 17 bases of the junction left unmatched. The CDR3 is CASSLTWTGSQGANVLTF. CDR3 coding DNA: TGTGCCAGCTCCCTAACGTGGACAGGGTCCCAGGGAGCCAACGTCCTGACTTTC.

The chain combines TRBV2 with TRBJ2-1, with 14 bases fitting TRBD2. V trimming: 10 bases; J trimming: 3 bases; junction bases outside the gene matches: 8. The CDR3 has 16 residues. Per the germline V gene, CDR1 is SNHLY and CDR2 is FYNNEI. CDR3: CATTGTSGGLYNEQFF. The CDR3 DNA sequence: TGTGCCACCACCGGGACTAGCGGGGGACTCTACAATGAGCAGTTCTTC.

The rearrangement links TRBV18 to TRBJ2-2; D ambiguous. The CDR3 runs to 16 residues. Germline values: CDR1 KGHSH, CDR2 LQKENI. With 2 bases removed from V and 3 bases from J, the gap between germline ends came to 13 bases. The CDR3 DNA is TGTGCCAGCTCACCAGAAACAGCCAGATACACCGGGGAGCTGTTTTTT. Translation: CASSPETARYTGELFF.

This clone showed up just a few times. This CDR3 is also generated by other DNA sequences in the sample. The chain links TRBV5-1 to TRBJ1-1; 8 positions match TRBD1. Looked up from germline, CDR1 is SGHRS and CDR2 is YFSETQ. Trimming removed 4 bases from V and 0 bases from J; junction bases left unmatched: 5. CDR3 size: 15 residues. The CDR3 reads CASSPQGAMNTEAFF. The CDR3 DNA sequence: TGCGCCAGCAGCCCCCAGGGGGCGATGAACACTGAAGCTTTCTTT.

The chain is built from TRBV27 and TRBJ2-2, with 7 nucleotides matching TRBD1. Germline V gene data show CDR1 as MNHEY and CDR2 as SMNVEV (reference sequence). This CDR3 is built from 15 residues. V was clipped by 3 bases and J by 1 base; unmatched bases: 2. The chain's CDR3 is CASSFRDRNTGELFF. CDR3 in DNA: TGTGCCAGCAGTTTTAGGGACAGGAACACCGGGGAGCTGTTTTTT.

The rearrangement uses TRBV2 and TRBJ2-5, with D unresolved. The CDR3 loop spans 15 amino acids. Germline loops: CDR1 SNHLY, CDR2 FYNNEI. Trimming stripped 1 base from V and 4 bases from J, with 13 bases between. The CDR3 DNA reads TGTGCCAGCAGTGAAGTTAGCTTTGGCTTAGAGACCCAGTACTTC. Amino acid sequence: CASSEVSFGLETQYF.

The table lists this clone with a few counts. The chain has TRBV27 and TRBJ2-5; 7 bases are a match to TRBD2. Germline CDR1 reads MNHEY; CDR2 reads SMNVEV (reference sequence). The CDR3 totals 15 residues. V gave up 6 bases and J gave up 1 base; unmatched junction bases: 8. This CDR3 is CASRGGGVGQETQYF. As DNA, the CDR3 is TGTGCCAGCAGAGGTGGGGGGGTCGGCCAAGAGACCCAGTACTTC.

The CDR3 bases are TGTGCCAGCAGTGATTTAGCCGCGAACACCGGGGAGCTGTTTTTT. Protein sequence: CASSDLAANTGELFF. The V gene is TRBV2, the J gene TRBJ2-2; D ambiguous. Looked up from germline, CDR1 is SNHLY and CDR2 is FYNNEI. The CDR3 is 15 amino acids. The ends were cut back, 3 bases at V and 0 bases at J, with 8 bases in the middle.

The rearrangement links TRBV7-3 to TRBJ1-2; 7 bases line up with TRBD1. The junction had 6 bases not matched to a gene; V was cut back by 4 bases and J by 4 bases. The CDR3 is 14 residues long. The V gene's germline CDR1 is SGHTA and CDR2 FQGTGA. The CDR3 sequence is CASSSAGTAYGYTF. The CDR3 DNA is TGTGCCAGCAGCTCCGCCGGGACAGCCTATGGCTACACCTTC.

This clone was observed a handful of times. The gene calls are TRBV5-5 and TRBJ1-1; 8 bases match TRBD1. V dropped 4 bases and J dropped 5; count of bases not matched to a gene: 7. The CDR3 runs 14 residues. Germline loops: CDR1 SGHKS, CDR2 YYEKEE (reference sequence). CDR3 sequence reads: CASSPDRVKTEAFF. CDR3 DNA: TGTGCCAGCAGCCCGGACAGGGTTAAAACTGAAGCTTTCTTT.

The V gene is TRBV6-5, the J gene TRBJ2-7, with D perhaps matching TRBD2 (6 bases). V was clipped by 6 bases and J by 4 bases, with 13 bases between them. There are 13 residues in the CDR3. Germline assignment: CDR1 MNHEY and CDR2 SVGAGI. The CDR3 DNA reads TGTGCCAGCAGACTAGCACCACCTTACGAGCAGTACTTC. It encodes CASRLAPPYEQYF.

This chain joins TRBV4-1 and TRBJ1-5, with a tentative D call TRBD1 (6 bases). CDR3 length equals 17 residues. The V gene's germline CDR1 is MGHRA and CDR2 YSYEKL. V lost 1 base to trimming and J lost 2 bases, with 15 bases between them. The DNA of the CDR3 is TGCGCCAGCAGCCAAGGGGGGGGCAGAGGCGGCAATCAGCCCCAGCATTTT. This translates into CASSQGGGRGGNQPQHF.

The chain combines TRBV7-6 with TRBJ1-4; 11 bases map to TRBD1. The trim removed 2 bases at V and 10 bases at J, leaving 6 bases unmatched. The length of the CDR3 is 15 residues. CDR1 and CDR2 from the germline V gene are SGHVS and FNYEAQ. CDR3 in DNA: TGTGCCAGCAGCTTAATGAGGACAGGGGGCGGAAAACTGTTTTTT. Residues: CASSLMRTGGGKLFF.

The J gene is TRBJ1-3, the V gene TRBV27; 7 bases fit TRBD1. V lost 4 bases, J lost 4 bases, and 10 bases stayed unmatched. From germline, CDR1 is MNHEY and CDR2 SMNVEV (reference sequence). This CDR3 region has 16 residues. CDR3 loop: CASSSSSDRSGNTIYF. The CDR3 DNA reads TGTGCCAGCAGTTCTAGCTCGGACAGGTCGGGAAACACCATATATTTT.

The chain links TRBV6-1 to TRBJ1-1, with D tentatively TRBD1 (5 bases). CDR3 size: 17 residues. CDR1 and CDR2 (germline): MNHNS, SASEGT. The V and J ends lost 2 bases and 6 bases respectively, with 22 bases between them. The CDR3 DNA is TGTGCCAGCAGTGAATTGGGAGGGGCGCTTATATCGGCTGAAGCTTTCTTT. Its translation: CASSELGGALISAEAFF.

The V gene is TRBV18, the J gene TRBJ2-7, with D maybe TRBD1 (5 bases). The V gene lost 6 bases and the J gene lost 5 bases, with 14 bases spanning the gap. Germline V lookup: CDR1 KGHSH, CDR2 LQKENI. The length of the CDR3 is 13 residues. The CDR3: CASSSLQTDEQYF. In DNA form, the CDR3 reads TGTGCCAGCTCCTCATTACAGACAGACGAGCAGTACTTC. Full variable domain (missing parts from reference TRBV18 and TRBJ2-7): NAGVMQNPRHLVRRRGQEARLRCSPMKGHSHVYWYRQLPEEGLKFMVYLQKENIIDESGMPKERFSAEFPKEGPSILRIQQVVRGDSAAYFCASSSLQTDEQYFGPGTRLTVT.

This rearrangement joins TRBV2 to TRBJ2-5; 8 nucleotides line up with TRBD2. V shed 6 bases, J shed 7 bases, and the junction held 10 bases outside the gene matches. Germline CDR1 is SNHLY and CDR2 is FYNNEI. There are 14 residues in the CDR3. Here the CDR3 DNA reads TGTGCCAGCAGCCTTCTCGGGGGGGCGGGGACCCAGTACTTC. Residues: CASSLLGGAGTQYF.

The gene calls are TRBV28 and TRBJ1-5; 9 bases map to TRBD1. The germline V gene encodes CDR1 MDHEN and CDR2 SYDVKM. This CDR3 spans 17 amino acids. After removal of 3 bases from V and 2 bases from J, the junction contained 8 bases not matched to a gene. The CDR3 DNA follows: TGTGCCAGCAGTTTTGGGGGACAGGGATGGGGCAATCAGCCCCAGCATTTT. As protein: CASSFGGQGWGNQPQHF.

The V gene is TRBV27, the J gene TRBJ2-5, with 9 bases that match TRBD2. The CDR3 covers 16 residues. Germline CDR1 and CDR2: MNHEY and SMNVEV (reference sequence). V trimming: 5 bases; J trimming: 5 bases; junction bases outside the gene matches: 12. The CDR3 sequence: CASSPLAGDLRETQYF. DNA for the CDR3: TGTGCCAGCAGTCCCTTAGCGGGGGATTTACGGGAGACCCAGTACTTC.

J is TRBJ2-7 and V is TRBV5-4, with D perhaps matching TRBD1 (6 bases). Trimming took 0 bases from V and 3 from J, leaving 13 bases between them. The CDR3 consists of 15 residues. Germline CDR1 reads SGHNT; CDR2 reads YYREEE (reference sequence). The DNA of the CDR3 is TGTGCCAGCAGCTTGGACAGGGATATCGACTACGAGCAGTACTTC. This encodes CASSLDRDIDYEQYF.

This clone has just one count. The chain employs TRBV7-9 and TRBJ1-2; 7 bases match TRBD1. This CDR3 region has 13 residues. Germline CDR1 is SEHNR and CDR2 is FQNEAQ (reference sequence). V was pared by 10 bases and J by 3 bases, with 8 bases of the junction left unmatched. CDR3 DNA: TGTGCCACCCGGGACAGTTGGGACTATGGCTACACCTTC. Its protein is CATRDSWDYGYTF.

This clone was seen a handful of times. This sequence joins TRBV6-4 and TRBJ2-3; 11 bases map to TRBD2. J gave up 3 bases and V 0 bases, and 2 bases lay outside the gene matches. This CDR3 is built from 16 residues. Germline V gene data show CDR1 as MRHNA and CDR2 as SNTAGT. The CDR3 loop reads CASSDSASGGTDTQYF. The CDR3 DNA sequence: TGTGCCAGCAGTGACTCGGCTAGCGGGGGGACAGATACGCAGTATTTT.

The chain uses TRBV10-3 and TRBJ1-2; D not certain. Germline values: CDR1 ENHRY, CDR2 SYGVKD. The V end lost 10 bases, the J end lost 0 bases, and 12 bases lay between the germline ends. The CDR3 covers 13 residues. The CDR3 protein is CATTEITNYGYTF. The DNA for the CDR3 is TGTGCCACCACCGAGATCACTAACTATGGCTACACCTTC.

This chain uses TRBV2 with TRBJ2-2; D is perhaps TRBD2 (5 bases). This CDR3 region has 17 residues. Germline V gene lookup returns CDR1 SNHLY and CDR2 FYNNEI. Trimming removed 1 base from V and 4 bases from J, with 16 bases in between. CDR3: CASSEGGLRVTTGELFF. Written as DNA, the CDR3 is TGTGCCAGCAGTGAAGGTGGCTTGAGGGTAACCACCGGGGAGCTGTTTTTT.

CDR3 DNA: TGTGCCAGCAGACCAGCAGGGTCCGGACATGGCTACACCTTC. This sequence encodes CASRPAGSGHGYTF. The V gene is TRBV7-8, the J gene TRBJ1-2; TRBD1 might be the D (5 bases). Germline CDR1 and CDR2: SGHVS and FQNEAQ. V lost 6 bases and J lost 6, with 17 bases in between. This CDR3 region has 14 residues.